Listed here are 27 T cell receptor beta chains from one sample, sequenced in a study of T cells in Graves' hyperthyroidism and ophthalmopathy. Template material for amplifying TCR beta CDR3 regions consisted of RNA transcripts. Initially, a first-round RT-PCR of the TCR CDR3 employed the HTBI primer set. TCRdb re-called the multiplex PCR reads through MiXCR, storing one row per CDR3 protein. Of about 350,000 distinct CDR3 sequences in the sample, approximately 15% were seen once. The sample taken for sequencing was blood. All receptors come from a woman aged 25 to 39 with Graves' hyperthyroidism.

The CDR3 here is CASSVLAGGPSEQFF. For the CDR3, the DNA is TGTGCCAGCAGTGTATTGGCGGGAGGGCCTTCTGAGCAGTTCTTC. The chain combines TRBV11-2 with TRBJ2-1, with TRBD2 matching over 9 bases. V dropped 6 bases and J dropped 9; count of bases not matched to a gene: 12. The CDR3 is 15 residues long. The V gene's germline CDR1 is SGHAT and CDR2 FQNNGV.

The chain has TRBV27 and TRBJ2-5; 9 positions match TRBD1. CDR3 length: 14 residues. Germline assignment: CDR1 MNHEY and CDR2 SMNVEV (reference sequence). Trimming took 6 bases from V and 5 from J; bases not matched to a gene: 7. The CDR3 coding sequence is TGTGCCAGCAGCGTAGACAGGGGGTGGGAGACCCAGTACTTC. Protein product: CASSVDRGWETQYF.

This clonotype was detected only a few times. The chain links TRBV5-1 to TRBJ1-6, with D perhaps matching TRBD1 (5 bases). The germline V and J ends were trimmed by 4 bases and 7 bases, with 15 bases remaining between them. The CDR3 runs to 15 residues. Germline V gives CDR1 SGHRS, CDR2 YFSETQ. The CDR3 bases are TGCGCCAGCAGCCCGCGTCGGGACCCAAATTCACCCCTCCACTTT. Protein: CASSPRRDPNSPLHF.

This clonotype was counted at least ten times. The chain carries TRBV10-3 and TRBJ2-3, with D hard to call. V was trimmed by 0 bases and J by 4 bases, leaving 5 bases between them. This CDR3 contains 13 residues. Germline V gives CDR1 ENHRY, CDR2 SYGVKD. CDR3 sequence reads: CAISESLPDTQYF. In DNA, the CDR3 is TGTGCCATCAGTGAGTCCCTACCAGATACGCAGTATTTT.

This clonotype showed up just a few times. The gene calls are TRBV19 and TRBJ2-6; D is unresolved. V gave up 6 bases and J gave up 1 base, with 10 bases separating them. This CDR3 region has 15 residues. In germline, CDR1 is LNHDA, CDR2 SQIVND (reference sequence). The CDR3 sequence: CASSPRSSGANVLTF. In DNA form, the CDR3 reads TGTGCCAGTAGCCCGAGGAGTTCTGGGGCCAACGTCCTGACTTTC.

The V and J genes are TRBV6-2 or TRBV6-3 and TRBJ1-2; D is ambiguous. V lost 5 bases and J 6 bases, leaving 7 bases between the germline ends. The germline CDR1 and CDR2 sequences are MNHEY and SVGEGT. The length of the CDR3 is 11 residues. The CDR3 loop reads CASSARDGYTF. Written as DNA, the CDR3 is TGTGCCAGCAGTGCCCGTGATGGCTACACCTTC.

Details on this clonotype: A much larger clone lies one base from this, so it may be a read error. This chain links TRBV29-1 with TRBJ2-3, with D possibly matching TRBD2 (5 bases). This CDR3 contains 13 residues. V lost 5 bases, J lost 8 bases, and 17 bases lay in between. Germline-derived CDR1 and CDR2 are SQVTM and ANQGSEA. In DNA form, the CDR3 reads TGCAGCGTTACTATAGCGTCGGTAGTTACGCAGTATTTT. Protein product: CSVTIASVVTQYF.

This clonotype was observed many times. The chain uses TRBV27 and TRBJ1-2; D may be TRBD1 (6 bases). The CDR3 spans 15 residues. V was shortened by 7 bases and J by 0 bases, with 15 bases between the two germline ends. The V gene's germline CDR1 is MNHEY and CDR2 SMNVEV (reference sequence). CDR3 loop: CASTREGGTNYGYTF. CDR3 in DNA: TGTGCCAGCACCAGGGAGGGGGGGACTAACTATGGCTACACCTTC.

The gene calls are TRBV7-2 and TRBJ1-2, with TRBD1 matching 10 bases. The CDR3 totals 16 residues. Germline CDR1 and CDR2: SGHTA and FQGNSA. V was pared by 5 bases and J by 4 bases, with 10 bases of the junction left unmatched. The CDR3: CASSAGQGSSRYGYTF. CDR3 coding DNA: TGTGCCAGCAGCGCGGGACAGGGGTCATCGCGCTATGGCTACACCTTC. The entire variable domain, with the rest obtained from reference TRBV7-2 and TRBJ1-2, is as follows: GAGVSQSPSNKVTEKGKDVELRCDPISGHTALYWYRQSLGQGLEFLIYFQGNSAPDKSGLPSDRFSAERTGGSVSTLTIQRTQQEDSAVYLCASSAGQGSSRYGYTFGSGTRLTVV.

There are many counts of this clonotype. V gene TRBV3-1 combines with J gene TRBJ2-7; D might be TRBD2 (6 bases). In germline, CDR1 is LGHDT, CDR2 YNNKEL (reference sequence). The CDR3 covers 15 residues. V was cut by 0 bases and J by 4 bases, with 13 bases left in between. CDR3 DNA sequence: TGTGCCAGCAGCCAAGATTACGGGAGAGGATACGAGCAGTACTTC. Amino acid sequence: CASSQDYGRGYEQYF.

There are many counts of this clonotype. Here the CDR3 DNA reads TGTGCCAGCAGCTTAGGATTTTCGTCACCCGCGGGAGCTTTCTTT. Encoded protein: CASSLGFSSPAGAFF. The V call is TRBV7-2, the J call TRBJ1-1; D uncertain. Trimming removed 1 base at V and 10 bases at J, with 19 bases between. CDR1 is SGHTA, CDR2 FQGNSA, per germline. The CDR3 length is 15 residues.

This clonotype was seen only a few times. With a much larger clone just one base away, this may be a read error. This rearrangement joins TRBV28 to TRBJ2-1; D tentatively reads TRBD1 or TRBD2 (5 bases each). From germline, CDR1 is MDHEN and CDR2 SYDVKM. The CDR3 totals 15 residues. The CDR3 nucleotides are TGTGCCAGCAGTTTAGGGGGAGTTCTTTACAATGGGCAGTTCTTC. Translating it yields CASSLGGVLYNGQFF.

J is TRBJ1-2 and V is TRBV6-2 or TRBV6-3; no clear D gene. The CDR3 has 14 amino acids. Germline V gives CDR1 MNHEY, CDR2 SVGEGT. The V end was cut by 8 bases, the J end by 8 bases, with 21 bases between. The CDR3 region is CASETTYLNKGYTF. The CDR3 region has the DNA TGTGCCAGCGAGACTACGTATCTTAACAAAGGCTACACCTTC.

The chain has TRBV18 and TRBJ1-5, with D perhaps matching TRBD1 (5 bases). Germline V CDR1 and CDR2: KGHSH, LQKENI. V lost 3 bases to trimming and J lost 9 bases, with 18 bases between them. The CDR3 is made up of 15 amino acids. The CDR3 region has the DNA TGTGCCAGCTCACCCGATGGGACCAGGGATCCGCCCCAGCATTTT. Residues: CASSPDGTRDPPQHF.

This clonotype was counted at least ten times. This chain uses TRBV12-3 or TRBV12-4 with TRBJ2-4; perhaps TRBD2 as D (7 bases). V was pared by 1 base and J by 7 bases, with 14 bases between. This CDR3 has 15 amino acids. CDR3 coding DNA: TGTGCCAGCAGTTTAGGGCTAGGGGGGGGGAACATTCAGTACTTC. It encodes CASSLGLGGGNIQYF.

This clonotype showed up many times. CDR3 DNA sequence: TGTGCCAGCAGCTCCCCAAGAGGTGGGCTGTTTTTT. Its protein product is CASSSPRGGLFF. The chain recombines TRBV11-3 with TRBJ2-2; D gene unclear. The V gene's germline CDR1 is SGHNT and CDR2 YENEEA. This CDR3 has 12 amino acids. V gave up 4 bases and J gave up 13 bases, with 13 bases separating them. The whole variable domain, filled in from reference TRBV11-3 and TRBJ2-2, reads EAGVVQSPRYKIIEKKQPVAFWCNPISGHNTLYWYLQNLGQGPELLIRYENEEAVDDSQLPKDRFSAERLKGVDSTLKIQPAELGDSAVYLCASSSPRGGLFFGEGSRLTVL.

The V and J genes are TRBV9 and TRBJ1-4; D is possibly TRBD1 (5 bases). With 3 bases removed from V and 4 bases from J, the gap between germline ends came to 13 bases. The V gene's germline CDR1 is SGDLS and CDR2 YYNGEE. The CDR3 has 15 amino acids. Here the CDR3 reads CASSAGDWGNEKLFF. CDR3 sequence (DNA): TGTGCCAGCAGCGCCGGGGACTGGGGTAATGAAAAACTGTTTTTT. Together with reference TRBV9 and TRBJ1-4, the CDR3 gives the full variable domain: DSGVTQTPKHLITATGQRVTLRCSPRSGDLSVYWYQQSLDQGLQFLIQYYNGEERAKGNILERFSAQQFPDLHSELNLSSLELGDSALYFCASSAGDWGNEKLFFGSGTQLSVL.

This chain joins TRBV18 and TRBJ2-7, with 8 bases that match TRBD2. The length of the CDR3 is 13 residues. J gave up 4 bases and V 8 bases, and 7 bases lay outside the gene matches. Looked up from germline, CDR1 is KGHSH and CDR2 is LQKENI. This chain's CDR3 is CASRAGEGYEQYF. The CDR3 DNA is TGTGCCAGCAGAGCGGGAGAGGGGTACGAGCAGTACTTC. Complete variable domain (other parts from reference TRBV18 and TRBJ2-7): NAGVMQNPRHLVRRRGQEARLRCSPMKGHSHVYWYRQLPEEGLKFMVYLQKENIIDESGMPKERFSAEFPKEGPSILRIQQVVRGDSAAYFCASRAGEGYEQYFGPGTRLTVT.

This clonotype occurred many times. The V call is TRBV12-3 or TRBV12-4, the J call TRBJ1-1; D gene ambiguous. Trimming shortened V by 2 bases and J by 1 base, and 5 bases separated the two germline ends. The CDR3 loop spans 13 amino acids. The CDR3 nucleotides are TGTGCCAGCAGTTTAAAGGGGAACACTGAAGCTTTCTTT. Translation gives CASSLKGNTEAFF.

This clonotype was seen more than once but under ten times. This chain connects TRBV9 to TRBJ2-7; TRBD2 matches at 8 bases. The CDR3 loop spans 13 amino acids. V shed 4 bases, J shed 9 bases, and the junction held 9 bases outside the gene matches. Germline V gene lookup returns CDR1 SGDLS and CDR2 YYNGEE. The DNA of the CDR3 is TGTGCCAGCAGCACCCCGGGACTAGAGGGGCAGTACTTC. It is translated as CASSTPGLEGQYF.

The table lists this clonotype with a few counts. The chain recombines TRBV30 with TRBJ2-3; the match to TRBD1 covers 11 bases. Per the germline V gene, CDR1 is GTSNPN and CDR2 is SVGIG (reference sequence). This CDR3 has 16 residues. Germline trimming cut 3 bases from V and 5 bases from J; bases unmatched to any gene: 10. The CDR3 nucleotides are TGTGCCTGGAGAAAGCTTGGGACAGGGGGAAGAGATACGCAGTATTTT. It encodes CAWRKLGTGGRDTQYF.

This clonotype was counted many times. The V and J genes are TRBV10-3 and TRBJ2-3; D remains unclear. V lost 2 bases and J lost 2, with 14 bases in between. The CDR3 consists of 16 residues. Germline V gene lookup returns CDR1 ENHRY and CDR2 SYGVKD. Written as DNA, the CDR3 is TGTGCCATCAGTGAGAGTAAAGCAGCTGCCACAGATACGCAGTATTTT. Protein product: CAISESKAAATDTQYF.

Note on this clonotype: A read error may explain this, as a much larger clone is one base away. The V call is TRBV12-3 or TRBV12-4, the J call TRBJ1-5; tentatively, D is TRBD1 (5 bases). Trimming stripped 5 bases from V and 0 bases from J, with 14 bases between. This CDR3 contains 16 residues. In DNA form, the CDR3 reads TGTGCCAGCAGTCCGGCGACAGAGTATAGCAATCAGCCCCAGCATTTT. Protein sequence: CASSPATEYSNQPQHF.

This clonotype was picked up a small number of times. CDR3 amino acids: CAWSGIGGYEQYF. CDR3 bases: TGTGCCTGGAGTGGGATTGGTGGCTACGAGCAGTACTTC. The rearrangement joins TRBV30 to TRBJ2-7; D is uncertain. V was trimmed by 1 base and J by 3 bases, leaving 10 bases between them. CDR3 length: 13 residues. Germline V gene sequence: CDR1 GTSNPN, CDR2 SVGIG (reference sequence).

Many counts were recorded for this clonotype. The chain is built from TRBV27 and TRBJ1-1, with a weak D call TRBD1 (5 bases). V was pared by 6 bases and J by 3 bases, with 14 bases between. The CDR3 spans 14 residues. Germline CDR1 reads MNHEY; CDR2 reads SMNVEV (reference sequence). The DNA of the CDR3 is TGTGCCAGCAGGGAGGGGTTTTTGGACACTGAAGCTTTCTTT. Encoded protein: CASREGFLDTEAFF.

This clonotype was counted at least ten times. The V and J genes are TRBV20-1 and TRBJ1-3, with D maybe TRBD1 (5 bases). The germline CDR1 and CDR2 sequences are DFQATT and SNEGSKA (reference sequence). V lost 3 bases and J lost 1, with 10 bases in between. This CDR3 is built from 14 residues. The CDR3 sequence: CSASKGDSGNTIYF. The CDR3 region has the DNA TGCAGTGCTAGTAAAGGGGATTCTGGAAACACCATATATTTT.

V and J are TRBV27 and TRBJ2-3; 9 nucleotides match TRBD2. CDR1 and CDR2 (germline): MNHEY, SMNVEV (reference sequence). This CDR3 spans 15 amino acids. The ends lost 2 bases at V and 4 bases at J; junction bases unmatched: 4. The CDR3: CASSLVAGGPDTQYF. In nucleotides, the CDR3 is TGTGCCAGCAGTTTAGTCGCGGGAGGGCCAGATACGCAGTATTTT.